The 29 T cell receptor beta chains given below trace back to one sample, sequenced in a study of T cell changes during pregnancy in multiple sclerosis. Method: immunoSEQ multiplex PCR; TCRdb's copy keeps in-frame clones and lacks some. The repertoire has around 56,000 clones, around 93% of them found once; the top ten carry 0.6% to 0.9%. The material was CD4+ T cells from peripheral blood mononuclear cells, obtained in the first trimester of pregnancy. All receptors derive from a female donor with multiple sclerosis, enrolled in a pregnancy study.

This sequence joins TRBV7-9 and TRBJ2-7; D is possibly TRBD1 (6 bases). CDR1 SEHNR and CDR2 FQNEAQ come from the germline V gene (reference sequence). Trimming removed 4 bases from V and 4 bases from J, with 20 bases in between. CDR3 length: 16 residues. DNA of the CDR3: TGTGCCAGCAGCTCGGGCCGGGACACTATACCTTACGAGCAGTACTTC. Its protein product is CASSSGRDTIPYEQYF.

A single count supports this clone. The chain couples TRBV7-2 to TRBJ2-3, with D perhaps matching TRBD2 (5 bases). From germline, CDR1 is SGHTA and CDR2 FQGNSA. Between the trimmed V and J ends, which lost 2 bases and 9 bases, there was a span of 18 bases. This CDR3 contains 15 residues. The CDR3 bases are TGTGCCAGCAGCTTAAAACTAGGGCTCTGGCGGACGCAGTATTTT. This gives the protein CASSLKLGLWRTQYF. Based on the CDR3 plus reference TRBV7-2 and TRBJ2-3, the full variable domain is GAGVSQSPSNKVTEKGKDVELRCDPISGHTALYWYRQSLGQGLEFLIYFQGNSAPDKSGLPSDRFSAERTGGSVSTLTIQRTQQEDSAVYLCASSLKLGLWRTQYFGPGTRLTVL.

The chain carries TRBV13 and TRBJ2-7; TRBD1 matches 10 bases. Germline V gene sequence: CDR1 PRHDT, CDR2 FYEKMQ (reference sequence). With 5 bases clipped from V and 0 bases from J, the junction kept 1 base outside the gene matches. CDR3 size: 14 residues. CDR3 DNA sequence: TGTGCCAGCAGCCGGACAGGGGGCTCCTACGAGCAGTACTTC. This gives the protein CASSRTGGSYEQYF.

This clone was seen only once. This chain connects TRBV4-3 to TRBJ2-2; possible D gene TRBD1, 5 bases. This CDR3 comprises 18 residues. The germline V gene encodes CDR1 LGHNA and CDR2 YSLEER. Trimming shortened V by 0 bases and J by 6 bases, and 20 bases separated the two germline ends. The CDR3, as DNA: TGCGCCAGCAGCCAAGATAGGGCAGGCAGGGTAGGGGCCGGGGAGCTGTTTTTT. Protein product: CASSQDRAGRVGAGELFF.

V gene TRBV7-3 combines with J gene TRBJ1-2; 7 bases agree with TRBD1. The CDR3 loop spans 15 amino acids. With V trimmed by 2 bases and J by 8 bases, 11 bases remained unmatched. Germline V lookup: CDR1 SGHTA, CDR2 FQGTGA. The CDR3 spells CASSLSSGTVSGYTF. CDR3 DNA: TGTGCCAGCAGCTTATCGTCCGGGACAGTGTCAGGCTACACCTTC. The full variable domain, rest sourced from reference TRBV7-3 and TRBJ1-2, is GAGVSQTPSNKVTEKGKYVELRCDPISGHTALYWYRQSLGQGPEFLIYFQGTGAADDSGLPNDRFFAVRPEGSVSTLKIQRTERGDSAVYLCASSLSSGTVSGYTFGSGTRLTVV.

The rearrangement links TRBV7-3 to TRBJ2-6, with TRBD2 matching 8 bases. The germline CDR1 and CDR2 sequences are SGHTA and FQGTGA. With V trimmed by 3 bases and J by 0 bases, 7 bases remained unmatched. The length of the CDR3 is 18 residues. The chain's CDR3 is CASSFLAGLGSGANVLTF. CDR3 nucleotide sequence: TGTGCCAGCAGCTTCTTAGCGGGACTAGGCTCTGGGGCCAACGTCCTGACTTTC.

The CDR3 DNA reads TGTGCCAGCAGCTTGGGGCGGGGGGGAGTAGATACGCAGTATTTT. This encodes CASSLGRGGVDTQYF. The gene calls are TRBV5-6 and TRBJ2-3; 9 nucleotides align to TRBD2. The V and J ends lost 0 bases and 5 bases, in that order; junction bases with no gene match: 4. The CDR3 covers 15 residues. Germline V lookup: CDR1 SGHDT, CDR2 YYEEEE.

This chain connects TRBV30 to TRBJ2-4; D possibly corresponds to TRBD1 (6 bases). Trimming removed 2 bases from V and 0 bases from J, with 14 bases in between. The CDR3 sequence is 16 residues long. Germline V gene data show CDR1 as GTSNPN and CDR2 as SVGIG (reference sequence). The CDR3 here is CAWSTQGGLAKNIQYF. CDR3 nucleotide sequence: TGTGCCTGGAGTACCCAAGGGGGTCTAGCCAAAAACATTCAGTACTTC.

A note on this clone: One end of the junction is discordant with germline, which a read error may explain. Here the CDR3 reads CASRGTGYTSPLHF. CDR3 DNA sequence: TGTGCCAGCAGGGGGACAGGGTATACTTCACCCCTCCACTTT. V is TRBV6-5 and J is TRBJ1-6; 9 nucleotides agree with TRBD1. This CDR3 region has 14 residues. From germline, CDR1 is MNHEY and CDR2 SVGAGI.

The V gene is TRBV5-1, the J gene TRBJ1-2; D gene unclear. CDR3 length: 14 amino acids. V lost 0 bases and J 6 bases, leaving 12 bases between the germline ends. CDR1 is SGHRS, CDR2 YFSETQ, per germline. CDR3 nucleotide sequence: TGCGCCAGCAGCTTGGGTCCCTCCTATGATGGCTACACCTTC. This sequence encodes CASSLGPSYDGYTF.

Concerning this clone itself: At one end the junction does not follow the germline gene, possibly because of a read error. The chain links TRBV28 to TRBJ1-2, with D unresolved. CDR3 length: 13 residues. CDR1 is MDHEN, CDR2 SYDVKM, per germline. The CDR3 coding sequence is TGTGCCAGCTGTTTAATAGATTACTATGGCTACACCTTC. Encoded protein: CASCLIDYYGYTF.

V gene TRBV7-3 combines with J gene TRBJ2-1; D unresolved. Germline V CDR1 and CDR2: SGHTA, FQGTGA. V was clipped by 5 bases and J by 4 bases, with 9 bases between them. The CDR3 sequence is 13 residues long. The CDR3 nucleotides are TGTGCCAGCAGCCCGACAATTTACAATGAGCAGTTCTTC. This sequence encodes CASSPTIYNEQFF.

The chain uses TRBV7-2 and TRBJ1-1, with 9 bases lining up with TRBD1. In germline, CDR1 is SGHTA, CDR2 FQGNSA. The trim removed 1 base at V and 4 bases at J, leaving 1 base unmatched. CDR3 length equals 14 residues. In DNA, the CDR3 is TGTGCCAGCAGCTTAGACAGGGGGCTCACTGAAGCTTTCTTT. It translates to CASSLDRGLTEAFF.

The chain carries TRBV6-4 and TRBJ2-2, with a weak D call TRBD2 (5 bases). The CDR3 spans 14 residues. The V gene's germline CDR1 is MRHNA and CDR2 SNTAGT. V lost 4 bases and J 6 bases, leaving 12 bases between the germline ends. CDR3 coding DNA: TGTGCCAGCAGTGTCGGAGGCGTATCCGGGGAGCTGTTTTTT. Translating it yields CASSVGGVSGELFF.

This chain joins TRBV25-1 and TRBJ2-7, with 7 positions matching TRBD1. The CDR3 loop spans 13 amino acids. V was clipped by 3 bases and J by 3 bases; unmatched bases: 2. Per germline, CDR1 MGHDK and CDR2 SYGVNS. CDR3 region: CASSEAGGYEQYF. CDR3 nucleotide sequence: TGTGCCAGCAGTGAGGCAGGGGGCTACGAGCAGTACTTC.

The CDR3 sequence: CASSVGQSYEQYF. The CDR3 DNA reads as TGTGCCAGCAGCGTAGGACAGTCCTACGAGCAGTACTTC. The chain uses TRBV9 and TRBJ2-7; perhaps TRBD1 as D (5 bases). With 0 bases removed from V and 1 base from J, the gap between germline ends came to 5 bases. Germline values: CDR1 SGDLS, CDR2 YYNGEE. This CDR3 has 13 amino acids. The complete variable domain, with remaining parts taken from reference TRBV9 and TRBJ2-7, reads DSGVTQTPKHLITATGQRVTLRCSPRSGDLSVYWYQQSLDQGLQFLIQYYNGEERAKGNILERFSAQQFPDLHSELNLSSLELGDSALYFCASSVGQSYEQYFGPGTRLTVT.

This clone was found a few times. The rearrangement joins TRBV19 to TRBJ1-5; 8 nucleotides line up with TRBD1. V trimming: 7 bases; J trimming: 1 base; junction bases outside the gene matches: 9. This CDR3 region has 16 residues. CDR1 is LNHDA, CDR2 SQIVND, per germline (reference sequence). In DNA, the CDR3 is TGTGCCAGTACCCAAACCAGGGGGCTCAGCAATCAGCCCCAGCATTTT. Amino acid sequence: CASTQTRGLSNQPQHF.

The chain joins TRBV7-2 to TRBJ2-7; D perhaps matches TRBD2 (6 bases). Deletions cut 4 bases from V and 6 bases from J, with 13 bases between. The CDR3 length is 13 residues. Germline lookup yields CDR1 SGHTA and CDR2 FQGNSA. In nucleotides, the CDR3 is TGTGCCAGCAGCTCCCGAGGAGGGGTCGAGCAGTACTTC. Its protein product is CASSSRGGVEQYF.

The CDR3 sequence is CASSVGPAGDYNEQFF. Here the CDR3 DNA reads TGTGCCAGCAGCGTAGGTCCAGCGGGGGACTACAATGAGCAGTTCTTC. The V and J genes are TRBV9 and TRBJ2-1; 8 bases are a match to TRBD2. Trimming removed 0 bases from V and 3 bases from J; junction bases left unmatched: 5. CDR3 length: 16 amino acids. Germline lookup yields CDR1 SGDLS and CDR2 YYNGEE.

This chain uses TRBV23-1 with TRBJ2-7; tentatively, D is TRBD2 (7 bases). TRBV23-1 is annotated as an ORF whose role is uncertain. This CDR3 is built from 16 residues. V lost 0 bases, J lost 3 bases, and 15 bases lay in between. CDR3 sequence reads: CASSQSTGGLLYEQYF. The CDR3 DNA sequence: TGCGCCAGCAGTCAATCGACGGGGGGCCTTCTCTACGAGCAGTACTTC.

The chain joins TRBV4-2 to TRBJ1-4; TRBD1 agrees at 7 bases. The CDR3 contains 16 residues. Germline CDR1 LGHNA, CDR2 YNFKEQ. After removal of 1 base from V and 2 bases from J, the junction contained 4 bases not matched to a gene. CDR3 residues: CASSQVRGDTNEKLFF. CDR3 nucleotides: TGTGCCAGCAGCCAAGTCAGGGGGGACACTAATGAAAAACTGTTTTTT.

V is TRBV5-4 and J is TRBJ1-2; 7 bases are a match to TRBD1. The CDR3 runs 16 residues. V lost 4 bases, J lost 1 base, and 10 bases stayed unmatched. Looked up from germline, CDR1 is SGHNT and CDR2 is YYREEE (reference sequence). CDR3 nucleotide sequence: TGTGCCAGCAGCCCTGAGGGGGCGGTCGGTAACTATGGCTACACCTTC. Translated, it gives CASSPEGAVGNYGYTF.

The V gene is TRBV27, the J gene TRBJ1-2; 11 bases line up with TRBD1. Germline V CDR1 and CDR2: MNHEY, SMNVEV (reference sequence). This CDR3 comprises 18 residues. The V segment lost 3 bases and the J segment 1 base; nucleotides outside the gene matches: 10. The CDR3 coding sequence is TGTGCCAGCAGTTTTGCGGGGACAGGGGGATTGGGTAACTATGGCTACACCTTC. Its translation: CASSFAGTGGLGNYGYTF.

The V gene is TRBV5-1, the J gene TRBJ1-1; perhaps TRBD1 as D (6 bases). The V gene lost 4 bases and the J gene lost 0 bases, with 19 bases spanning the gap. CDR1 and CDR2 from the germline V gene are SGHRS and YFSETQ. CDR3 length: 17 amino acids. The CDR3 protein is CASSTISGAPMNTEAFF. CDR3 sequence (DNA): TGCGCCAGCAGCACCATTTCAGGGGCCCCTATGAACACTGAAGCTTTCTTT.

The rearrangement uses TRBV15 and TRBJ1-4; 8 bases fit TRBD1. The CDR3 loop spans 14 amino acids. Germline CDR1 LNHNV, CDR2 YYDKDF (reference sequence). Trimming cost V 5 bases and J 8 bases; bases outside gene matches: 7. The CDR3 nucleotides read TGTGCCACCAGCGGGAGGACAGGGCGCGAAAAACTGTTTTTT. Encoded protein: CATSGRTGREKLFF.

The V and J genes are TRBV2 and TRBJ2-1; 8 bases are a match to TRBD1. The CDR3 covers 13 residues. The germline CDR1 and CDR2 sequences are SNHLY and FYNNEI. The V gene end was trimmed by 4 bases and the J gene end by 7 bases; junction bases not matched to a gene: 3. CDR3 nucleotides: TGTGCCAGCAGTGGGACAGGGAGGAATGAGCAGTTCTTC. It codes for CASSGTGRNEQFF.

The chain joins TRBV7-3 to TRBJ2-1; 13 nucleotides line up with TRBD2. The CDR3 has 14 residues. CDR1 and CDR2 from the germline V gene are SGHTA and FQGTGA. Trimming cost V 5 bases and J 6 bases; bases outside gene matches: 1. The CDR3 is CASSTSGGGNEQFF. The DNA for the CDR3 is TGTGCCAGCAGCACTAGCGGGGGGGGCAATGAGCAGTTCTTC. The full variable domain, completed using reference TRBV7-3 and TRBJ2-1, is GAGVSQTPSNKVTEKGKYVELRCDPISGHTALYWYRQSLGQGPEFLIYFQGTGAADDSGLPNDRFFAVRPEGSVSTLKIQRTERGDSAVYLCASSTSGGGNEQFFGPGTRLTVL.

This chain joins TRBV30 and TRBJ2-1; D remains ambiguous. Trimming left V 1 base short and J 5 bases short, with 21 bases between. This CDR3 spans 17 amino acids. Germline loops: CDR1 GTSNPN, CDR2 SVGIG (reference sequence). CDR3 nucleotides: TGTGCCTGGAGTGATCATAAGGTGGTGTTTACAGACAATGAGCAGTTCTTC. Its protein is CAWSDHKVVFTDNEQFF.

This rearrangement joins TRBV7-2 to TRBJ1-1; a weak D match, TRBD1 (6 bases). Trimming removed 5 bases from V and 3 bases from J, with 16 bases in between. CDR3 length: 15 residues. The germline V gene encodes CDR1 SGHTA and CDR2 FQGNSA. The CDR3 sequence: CASSPLGAGHTEAFF. As DNA, the CDR3 is TGTGCCAGCAGCCCGCTGGGGGCAGGGCACACTGAAGCTTTCTTT. Together with reference TRBV7-2 and TRBJ1-1, the CDR3 gives the full variable domain: GAGVSQSPSNKVTEKGKDVELRCDPISGHTALYWYRQSLGQGLEFLIYFQGNSAPDKSGLPSDRFSAERTGGSVSTLTIQRTQQEDSAVYLCASSPLGAGHTEAFFGQGTRLTVV.